The clone carrying this T cell receptor (beta chain) has a count of ten or more. What it recognizes is unknown. The entry originates in a study of T cells in Graves' hyperthyroidism and ophthalmopathy. Study results and caveats: A median roughly 6.6 months before onset, the model predicted ophthalmopathy. Clonotypes that were expanded in thyroid above 0.001 mostly appeared in blood too. Through a model of 13 V-J features, ophthalmopathy was separated from stable hyperthyroidism.

Between the trimmed V and J ends, which lost 8 bases and 6 bases, there was a span of 14 bases. Looked up from germline, CDR1 is SGHTA and CDR2 is FQGTGA. This CDR3 comprises 12 residues. Diagnostic assessment was based on clinical symptoms, serum thyroxine and TRAb, thyroid ultrasound and orbital computed tomography. Authors of the study amplified TCR beta CDR3 regions from RNA transcripts. Researchers ran a first-round RT-PCR on the TCR CDR3 using the HTBI primer set. MiXCR, applied by TCRdb to the multiplex PCR reads, yields one record per CDR3 protein. The sample shows around 520,000 distinct CDR3 sequences, roughly 24% of them seen only once.

The sequence derives from a woman younger than 45 with Graves' ophthalmopathy. This chain uses TRBV7-3 with TRBJ2-7; D possibly corresponds to TRBD2 (6 bases). Material for sequencing was blood. The chain's CDR3 is CASSHVGGEQYF. In nucleotides, the CDR3 is TGTGCCAGCTCGCACGTCGGGGGCGAGCAGTACTTC.